This entry describes one T cell receptor (beta chain). Its antigen is unknown. No much larger clone is present one base from it, and per-base qualities are unavailable. The method behind the library was the immunoSEQ multiplex PCR assay. TCRdb holds this immuneACCESS table with in-frame rearrangements only. Some clones are missing; in checked studies, unresolved V genes explain under half, and the rest has no known cause. The sample table records roughly 68,000 clones; over 80% of these occur just once. 15% to 19% of the sample is in the top ten clones. The data stem from a study of control samples from healthy donors and cancer patients (dated by TCRdb to between 2020 and 2021). The source is a man in his sixties in good health. Input material: blood.

The CDR3 has the sequence CASVGGGFYGYTF. The DNA reads TGTGCCAGCGTCGGAGGGGGCTTCTATGGCTACACCTTC. This sequence uses TRBV6-6 and TRBJ1-2, with 7 junctional bases fitting TRBD1. From the cysteine through the phenylalanine, the CDR3 covers 13 amino acids. The CDR3 DNA has 39 bases and is translated from base 1. The germline V gene (reference sequence) specifies MNHNY as CDR1 and SVGAGI as CDR2. Clipping removes 8 bases from V and 4 bases from J, with 7 as the unmatched junction base count.